The text below deals with one T cell receptor (beta chain). Its antigen is not known. This entry belongs to a study of T cell responses to AZD1222 COVID-19 vaccine. Study at large: Second-dose timings of about 4 or about 12 weeks were pooled.

This CDR3 is 14 amino acids long. Trimming cost V 5 bases and J 4 bases; bases outside gene matches: 5. The V gene's germline CDR1 is MNHEY and CDR2 SVGEGT. Whole-study results and caveats: White British people made up most donors, females outnumbered males, and clonal diversity was possibly underestimated.

TCRdb's table, derived via immunoSEQ multiplex PCR, lists solely in-frame clones and lacks some. The sample has more than 150,000 clones, around nine tenths seen once; the top ten hold roughly 1.6%. The sequence was obtained from an adult in good health. This chain uses TRBV6-2 or TRBV6-3 with TRBJ1-1, with TRBD1 matching over 9 bases. Material: peripheral blood, obtained on day 0 of AZD1222 vaccination. This CDR3 reads CASSIQGARTEAFF. For the CDR3, the DNA is TGTGCCAGCAGTATACAGGGGGCGCGCACTGAAGCTTTCTTT.